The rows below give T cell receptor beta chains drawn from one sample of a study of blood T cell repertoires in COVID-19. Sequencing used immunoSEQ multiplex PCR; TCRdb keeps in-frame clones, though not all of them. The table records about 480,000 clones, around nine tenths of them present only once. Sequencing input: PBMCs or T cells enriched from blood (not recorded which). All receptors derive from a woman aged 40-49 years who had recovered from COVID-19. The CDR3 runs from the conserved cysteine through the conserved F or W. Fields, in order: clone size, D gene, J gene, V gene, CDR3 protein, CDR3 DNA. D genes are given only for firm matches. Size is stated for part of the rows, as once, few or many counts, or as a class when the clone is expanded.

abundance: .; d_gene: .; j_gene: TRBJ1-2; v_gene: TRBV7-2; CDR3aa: CASSPGIVGYTF; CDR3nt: TGTGCCAGCAGCCCAGGGATCGTGGGCTACACCTTC
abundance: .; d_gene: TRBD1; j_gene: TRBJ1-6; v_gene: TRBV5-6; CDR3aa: CASSLKTGYNSPLHF; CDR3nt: TGTGCCAGCAGCTTGAAGACAGGGTATAATTCACCCCTCCACTTT
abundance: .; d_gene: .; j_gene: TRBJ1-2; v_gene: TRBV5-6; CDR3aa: CASSRNRAAGYTF; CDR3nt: TGTGCCAGCAGCCGAAACAGGGCGGCTGGCTACACCTTC
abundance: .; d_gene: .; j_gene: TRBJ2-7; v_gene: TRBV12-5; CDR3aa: CASGSTGYEQYF; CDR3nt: TGTGCTAGTGGTTCGACAGGCTACGAGCAGTACTTC
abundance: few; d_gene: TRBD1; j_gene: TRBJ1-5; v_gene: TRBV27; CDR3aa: CASRQGTVSNQPQHF; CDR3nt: TGTGCCAGCAGGCAAGGGACAGTCTCAAATCAGCCCCAGCATTTT
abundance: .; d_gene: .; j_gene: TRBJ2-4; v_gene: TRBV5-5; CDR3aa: CASQQGGRDIQYF; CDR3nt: TGTGCCAGCCAACAGGGGGGGCGCGACATTCAGTACTTC
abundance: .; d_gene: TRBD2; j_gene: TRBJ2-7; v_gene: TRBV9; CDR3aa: CASSASLAGANGEQYF; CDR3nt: TGTGCCAGCAGCGCCTCACTAGCGGGAGCCAACGGCGAGCAGTACTTC
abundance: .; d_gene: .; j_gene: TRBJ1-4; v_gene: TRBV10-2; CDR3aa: CASGTEGEIEKLFF; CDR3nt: TGCGCCAGCGGAACGGAGGGAGAGATTGAAAAACTGTTTTTT
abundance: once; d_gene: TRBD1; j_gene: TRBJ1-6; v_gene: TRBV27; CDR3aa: CASSLYPTGQGLWEYNSPLHF; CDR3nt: TGTGCCAGCAGTTTATACCCAACGGGACAGGGTCTTTGGGAATATAATTCACCCCTCCACTTT
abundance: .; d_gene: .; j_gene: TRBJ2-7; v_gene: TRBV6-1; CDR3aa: CASSEGAYEQYF; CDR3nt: TGTGCCAGCAGTGAAGGGGCTTACGAGCAGTACTTC
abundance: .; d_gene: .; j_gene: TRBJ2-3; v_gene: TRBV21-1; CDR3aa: CARDPTSGSFSTDTQYF; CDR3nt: TGTGCCAGGGATCCGACTAGCGGGAGTTTTAGCACAGATACGCAGTATTTT
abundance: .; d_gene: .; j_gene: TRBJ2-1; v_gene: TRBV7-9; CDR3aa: CASSSPSTSPKGDEQFF; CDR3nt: TGTGCCAGCAGCTCTCCCTCGACATCCCCAAAGGGGGATGAGCAGTTCTTC
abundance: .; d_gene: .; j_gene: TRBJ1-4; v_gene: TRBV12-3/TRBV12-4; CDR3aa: CASKGQPNEKLFF; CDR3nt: TGTGCCAGCAAAGGACAGCCAAATGAAAAACTGTTTTTT
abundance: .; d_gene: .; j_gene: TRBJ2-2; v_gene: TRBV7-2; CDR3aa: CASSLGQRTGELFF; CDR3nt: TGTGCCAGCAGCTTAGGGCAGCGAACCGGGGAGCTGTTTTTT
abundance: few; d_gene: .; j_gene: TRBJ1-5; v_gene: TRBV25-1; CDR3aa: CASSERKGGNQPQHF; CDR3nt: TGTGCCAGCAGTGAACGGAAGGGGGGGAATCAGCCCCAGCATTTT
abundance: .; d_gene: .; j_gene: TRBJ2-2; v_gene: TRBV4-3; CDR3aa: CASSQDPRSLRAEELFF; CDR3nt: TGCGCCAGCAGCCAAGATCCCAGGTCTTTGAGGGCCGAGGAGCTGTTTTTT
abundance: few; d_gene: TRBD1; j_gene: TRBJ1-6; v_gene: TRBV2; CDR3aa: CARRQGRNSPLHF; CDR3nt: TGTGCCAGAAGACAGGGACGAAATTCACCCCTCCACTTT
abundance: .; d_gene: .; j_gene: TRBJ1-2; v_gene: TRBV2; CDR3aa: CASSADLPSQSGYTF; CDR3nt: TGTGCCAGCAGTGCTGATCTCCCTAGCCAGAGTGGCTACACCTTC
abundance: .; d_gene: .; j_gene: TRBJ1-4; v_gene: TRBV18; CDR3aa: CASSPLGGYGEKLFF; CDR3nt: TGTGCCAGCTCACCACTTGGGGGGTATGGAGAAAAACTGTTTTTT
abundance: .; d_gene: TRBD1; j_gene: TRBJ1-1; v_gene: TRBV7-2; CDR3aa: CASSLNRGPDTEAFF; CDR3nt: TGTGCCAGCAGCTTAAACAGGGGGCCTGACACTGAAGCTTTCTTT
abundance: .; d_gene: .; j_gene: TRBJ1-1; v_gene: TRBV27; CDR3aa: CASSLSYSGRAEAFF; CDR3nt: TGTGCCAGCAGTTTATCGTACTCGGGGAGGGCTGAAGCTTTCTTT
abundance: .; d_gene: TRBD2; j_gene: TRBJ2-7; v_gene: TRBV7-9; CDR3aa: CASSFLAGDYEQYF; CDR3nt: TGTGCCAGCAGCTTCCTAGCGGGAGACTACGAGCAGTACTTC
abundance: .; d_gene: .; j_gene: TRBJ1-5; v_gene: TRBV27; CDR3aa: CASSLSSPPAAQHF; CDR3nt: TGTGCCAGCAGCCTCAGTAGCCCGCCCGCGGCCCAGCATTTT
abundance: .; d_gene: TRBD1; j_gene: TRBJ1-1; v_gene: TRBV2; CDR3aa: CASRDRGPEAFF; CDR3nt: TGTGCCAGCAGAGACAGGGGGCCTGAAGCTTTCTTT
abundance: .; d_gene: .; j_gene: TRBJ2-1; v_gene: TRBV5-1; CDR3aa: CASSLTYRTDNYNEQFF; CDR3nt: TGCGCCAGCAGCTTGACGTACCGGACAGATAACTACAATGAGCAGTTCTTC
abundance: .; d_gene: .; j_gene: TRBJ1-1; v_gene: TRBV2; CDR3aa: CASSVGGMNTEAFF; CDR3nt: TGTGCCAGCAGTGTAGGAGGGATGAACACTGAAGCTTTCTTT
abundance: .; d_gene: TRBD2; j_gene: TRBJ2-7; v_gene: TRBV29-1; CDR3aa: CSVAGLADPRQYF; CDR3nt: TGCAGCGTGGCGGGACTAGCGGATCCCCGGCAGTACTTC
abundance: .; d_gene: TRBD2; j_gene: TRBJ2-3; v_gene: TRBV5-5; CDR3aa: CASSFLSSGEDTQYF; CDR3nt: TGTGCCAGCAGCTTTCTTTCTAGCGGGGAAGATACGCAGTATTTT
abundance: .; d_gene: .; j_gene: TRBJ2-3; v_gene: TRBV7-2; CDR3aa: CASSPLGTDTQYF; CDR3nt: TGTGCCAGCAGCCCTCTAGGCACAGATACGCAGTATTTT
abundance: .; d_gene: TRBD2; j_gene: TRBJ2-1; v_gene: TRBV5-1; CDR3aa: CASSLAGVSEQFF; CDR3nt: TGCGCCAGCAGTCTAGCGGGAGTTAGTGAGCAGTTCTTC
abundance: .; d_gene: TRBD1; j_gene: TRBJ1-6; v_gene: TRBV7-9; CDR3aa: CASSYNRGPNSPLHF; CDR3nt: TGTGCCAGCAGCTATAACAGGGGACCCAATTCACCCCTCCACTTT
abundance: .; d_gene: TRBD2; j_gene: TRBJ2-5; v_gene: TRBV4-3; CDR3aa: CASSQEGTRSETQYF; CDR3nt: TGCGCCAGCAGCCAAGAAGGGACTAGGTCAGAGACCCAGTACTTC
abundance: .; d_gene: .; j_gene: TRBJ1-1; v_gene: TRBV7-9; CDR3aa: CASSSTGYGDTEAFF; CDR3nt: TGTGCCAGCAGCTCGACAGGATACGGGGACACTGAAGCTTTCTTT
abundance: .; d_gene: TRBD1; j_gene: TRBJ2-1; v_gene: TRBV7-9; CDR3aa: CASSWDREGSYNEQFF; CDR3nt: TGTGCCAGCAGCTGGGACAGGGAAGGATCCTACAATGAGCAGTTCTTC
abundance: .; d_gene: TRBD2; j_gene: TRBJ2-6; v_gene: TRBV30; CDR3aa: CAWTAGALTSGANVLTF; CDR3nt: TGTGCCTGGACGGCGGGAGCTTTAACCTCTGGGGCCAACGTCCTGACTTTC
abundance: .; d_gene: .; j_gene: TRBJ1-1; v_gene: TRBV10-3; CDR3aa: CAISEGEGGTEAFF; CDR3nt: TGTGCCATCAGTGAGGGAGAGGGTGGCACTGAAGCTTTCTTT
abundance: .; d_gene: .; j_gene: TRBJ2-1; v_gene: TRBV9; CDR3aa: CASSPQLAGSYNEQFF; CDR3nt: TGTGCCAGCAGCCCGCAACTAGCTGGGTCCTACAATGAGCAGTTCTTC
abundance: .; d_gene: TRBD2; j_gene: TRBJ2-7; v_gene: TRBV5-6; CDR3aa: CASSPPGTSGYEQYF; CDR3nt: TGTGCCAGCAGCCCCCCCGGGACTAGCGGCTACGAGCAGTACTTC
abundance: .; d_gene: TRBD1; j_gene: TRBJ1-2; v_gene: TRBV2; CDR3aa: CASSFRQGEGYGYTF; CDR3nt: TGTGCCAGCAGTTTCCGACAGGGGGAAGGCTATGGCTACACCTTC
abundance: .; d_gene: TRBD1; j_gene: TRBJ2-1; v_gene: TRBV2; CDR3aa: CASRGQGNEQFF; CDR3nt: TGTGCCAGCAGGGGACAGGGGAATGAGCAGTTCTTC
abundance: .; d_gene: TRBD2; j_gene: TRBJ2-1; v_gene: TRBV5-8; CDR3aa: CASSLLTSGSLYEQFF; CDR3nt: TGTGCCAGCAGCTTGCTGACTAGCGGGAGTCTCTATGAGCAGTTCTTC